This T cell receptor (beta chain) comes out of a study of cytomegalovirus exposure and HLA in healthy donors (dated by TCRdb to 2015 to 2018). A note on the overall study: According to a later analysis, the 120 validation repertoires were produced on the same platform as the roughly 600 repertoires of the first cohort. The study aimed to test whether signatures of past pathogen exposure could be identified by cataloging public T cell receptors. The study combined high-throughput TCR immunosequencing, statistical association of individual TCRs with disease status, and machine learning to predict cytomegalovirus infection status. A separate validation cohort of over a hundred different subjects was used in addition to the 666-subject first cohort.

CDR1 MNHNY and CDR2 SVGAGI were looked up in the germline V gene (reference sequence). V sheds 11 bases and J sheds 2 bases, leaving 16 bases between their ends. Its CDR3 holds 13 amino acids, cysteine through phenylalanine. Left in the record is the CDR3 DNA by itself, 39 bases read in frame from the first base. Libraries were constructed by the immunoSEQ multiplex PCR assay. In the authors' own workflow: A statistical classification framework was built to diagnose cytomegalovirus status from the catalog of TCR beta chain sequences. TCRdb limited this immuneACCESS table to in-frame rearrangements with V and J called. A share of clones is missing; checked studies link under half to unresolved V genes, and the rest is unexplained. The V and J calls and clone size were taken over from that table, and D and trimming were inferred from the DNA. Present in this sample are hundreds of thousands of clones, roughly 89% of which were seen just once. Clones ranked in the top ten supply around 3% of the sample.

About this clone itself: This clone's antigen is unknown. Per-nucleotide qualities are absent, and no much larger clonotype sits a single base away.

What the study reported, not specific to this receptor: A later analysis found that TCRs clustered in the first cohort also tended to co-occur in the approximately 120 validation repertoires, with 90% to 95% of cluster scores above 0. While some public TCRs were present in many individuals, most TCR sequences turned up only very rarely across donors. According to the authors, the approach could potentially be generalized to other disease states and immunological phenotypes. A few of the identified cytomegalovirus-associated TCR beta chains were confirmed in vitro to be specific for cytomegalovirus antigens. In both the original and validation cohorts, the classifier was reported to diagnose cytomegalovirus status with high specificity and sensitivity. In the study, approximately 150 TCR beta chains were listed as associated with cytomegalovirus. A later analysis lacked HLA typing for the validation cohort, so it scored co-occurrence in that cohort across all 120 or so repertoires.

The donors were included in the validation cohort of approximately 130 subjects, a group kept apart from the roughly 680-subject first cohort. The chain couples TRBV6-6 to TRBJ2-7; a tentative D match to TRBD1 spans 7 bases. The specimen was PBMCs. This receptor was identified in a man younger than 35 in good health and CMV-seronegative. The CDR3 amino acid sequence is: CAASEGAPYEQYF. The bases are TGTGCCGCCTCGGAGGGGGCGCCCTACGAGCAGTACTTC.